Each of the 30 T cell receptor beta chains below was sequenced from the same sample in a study of blood T cell repertoires in COVID-19. TCRdb keeps only in-frame clones here, not all; method: immunoSEQ multiplex PCR. The table has around 160,000 clones, about 88% seen once. Material for sequencing was peripheral blood. The receptors derive from a human donor in a cohort sampled during active COVID-19.

V usage is TRBV6-2 or TRBV6-3 and J usage is TRBJ1-1; 7 bases agree with TRBD1. This CDR3 region has 15 residues. V was clipped by 0 bases and J by 1 base; unmatched bases: 2. CDR1 is MNHEY and CDR2 is SVGEGT in the germline V gene. The CDR3 region is CASSYSHRGNTEAFF. In DNA form, the CDR3 reads TGTGCCAGCAGTTACTCCCACAGGGGGAACACTGAAGCTTTCTTT.

V is TRBV5-6 and J is TRBJ1-5, with 8 bases aligning to TRBD1. There are 16 residues in the CDR3. V lost 2 bases to trimming and J lost 4 bases; unmatched junction nucleotides: 8. Germline V gives CDR1 SGHDT, CDR2 YYEEEE. CDR3 sequence: CASSFSFGQGNQPQHF. The CDR3 DNA reads TGTGCCAGCAGCTTCAGTTTTGGACAGGGAAATCAGCCCCAGCATTTT.

V and J are TRBV18 and TRBJ2-1, with D perhaps TRBD1 (6 bases). CDR3 length: 17 residues. From germline, CDR1 is KGHSH and CDR2 LQKENI. Trimming cost V 4 bases and J 3 bases, with 19 bases left between them. CDR3 sequence (DNA): TGTGCCAGCTCACTTACAGGGATAGTTCTCCTCTACAATGAGCAGTTCTTC. Protein: CASSLTGIVLLYNEQFF.

A remark on this clone: This sample includes further DNA sequences coding for the same CDR3. The genes are TRBV7-2 and TRBJ1-5, with D possibly TRBD1 on 5 matching bases. V lost 1 base to trimming and J lost 0 bases, with 10 bases between them. This CDR3 is built from 16 residues. Germline-derived CDR1 and CDR2 are SGHTA and FQGNSA. CDR3 in DNA: TGTGCCAGCAGCTTAGGGGGGGGATTTAGCAATCAGCCCCAGCATTTT. Protein: CASSLGGGFSNQPQHF.

This chain uses TRBV28 with TRBJ2-1, with 8 bases that match TRBD2. Germline CDR1 MDHEN, CDR2 SYDVKM. The CDR3 has 19 amino acids. With V trimmed by 1 base and J by 9 bases, 20 bases remained unmatched. In DNA form, the CDR3 reads TGTGCCAGCAGTTTATCCCCGCCCGCAAAAGGCGGGAGGACGGTTGAGCAGTTCTTC. Its translation: CASSLSPPAKGGRTVEQFF.

The chain is built from TRBV3-1 (or the pseudogene TRBV3-2) and TRBJ2-7; D possibly corresponds to TRBD1 (6 bases). The length of the CDR3 is 18 residues. The germline V and J ends were trimmed by 0 bases and 4 bases, with 22 bases remaining between them. Per the germline V gene, CDR1 is LGHDT and CDR2 is YNNKEL (reference sequence). CDR3 in amino acids: CASSQEYLLGQTIYEQYF. The DNA of the CDR3 is TGTGCCAGCAGCCAAGAATACTTGCTTGGACAGACGATTTACGAGCAGTACTTC.

This chain uses TRBV18 with TRBJ1-1; D might be TRBD1 (5 bases). Germline CDR1 KGHSH, CDR2 LQKENI. Deletions cut 4 bases from V and 1 base from J, with 10 bases between. The CDR3 loop spans 14 amino acids. Here the CDR3 DNA reads TGTGCCAGCTCACTAACGGACAAGAACACTGAAGCTTTCTTT. Amino acid sequence: CASSLTDKNTEAFF.

The chain combines TRBV7-9 with TRBJ2-7; no clear D gene. Germline V gene data show CDR1 as SEHNR and CDR2 as FQNEAQ (reference sequence). Trimming took off 5 bases at V and 2 bases at J, with 7 bases between the two ends. This CDR3 contains 12 residues. The DNA of the CDR3 is TGTGCCAGCAGCCAGTCAGCCTACGAGCAGTACTTC. It is translated as CASSQSAYEQYF.

J is TRBJ1-5 and V is TRBV28; tentative D call: TRBD1 (5 bases). The ends were cut back, 10 bases at V and 6 bases at J, with 19 bases in the middle. Per germline, CDR1 MDHEN and CDR2 SYDVKM. The CDR3 spans 14 residues. CDR3 sequence: CANAIGGGTQPQHF. In DNA, the CDR3 is TGTGCCAACGCGATTGGGGGGGGTACTCAGCCCCAGCATTTT.

The chain carries TRBV28 and TRBJ1-2; D perhaps matches TRBD1 (5 bases). Germline-derived CDR1 and CDR2 are MDHEN and SYDVKM. The V end lost 7 bases, the J end lost 8 bases, and 14 bases lay between the germline ends. The CDR3 has 12 amino acids. CDR3 bases: TGTGCCAGCACAGGGTCTGATCAGGGCTACACCTTC. Translating it yields CASTGSDQGYTF.

The chain employs TRBV6-2 or TRBV6-3 and TRBJ2-7; 10 nucleotides align to TRBD2. This CDR3 contains 14 residues. Germline assignment: CDR1 MNHEY and CDR2 SVGEGT. V shed 6 bases and J 1 base; nucleotides not matched to a gene: 3. DNA for the CDR3: TGTGCCAGCAGACCTAGCGGGGGTTCCTACGAGCAGTACTTC. Protein sequence: CASRPSGGSYEQYF.

The V gene is TRBV6-2 or TRBV6-3, the J gene TRBJ2-7; 7 nucleotides agree with TRBD2. Germline V lookup: CDR1 MNHEY, CDR2 SVGEGT. The trim removed 5 bases at V and 1 base at J, leaving 20 bases unmatched. The CDR3 loop spans 19 amino acids. CDR3 amino acids: CASSRRPAGASVWSYEQYF. The CDR3 DNA is TGTGCCAGCAGTCGCCGGCCGGCGGGAGCGTCGGTTTGGTCCTACGAGCAGTACTTC.

CDR3 protein: CASIDSSYGYTF. CDR3 nucleotide sequence: TGTGCCAGCATCGACAGTTCGTATGGCTACACCTTC. This rearrangement joins TRBV6-5 to TRBJ1-2; tentative D call: TRBD1 (5 bases). This CDR3 has 12 amino acids. Germline values: CDR1 MNHEY, CDR2 SVGAGI. The V end lost 7 bases, the J end lost 5 bases, and 11 bases lay between the germline ends.

This rearrangement joins TRBV7-2 to TRBJ2-5; the D gene is possibly TRBD2 (5 bases). This CDR3 has 14 amino acids. Germline V gene sequence: CDR1 SGHTA, CDR2 FQGNSA. V lost 5 bases to trimming and J lost 9 bases, with 19 bases between them. The CDR3 nucleotides are TGTGCCAGCAGCCCCGCCATGGGAGCGATTGCCCAGTACTTC. Translating gives CASSPAMGAIAQYF.

This clone was picked up a small number of times. The J gene is TRBJ1-4, the V gene TRBV15; 8 bases agree with TRBD1. Germline CDR1 LNHNV, CDR2 YYDKDF (reference sequence). J gave up 1 base and V 6 bases, and 4 bases lay outside the gene matches. The length of the CDR3 is 15 residues. CDR3: CATRHTGGTNEKLFF. DNA of the CDR3: TGTGCCACCAGACACACAGGGGGAACTAATGAAAAACTGTTTTTT. The whole variable domain, filled in from reference TRBV15 and TRBJ1-4, reads DAMVIQNPRYQVTQFGKPVTLSCSQTLNHNVMYWYQQKSSQAPKLLFHYYDKDFNNEADTPDNFQSRRPNTSFCFLDIRSPGLGDTAMYLCATRHTGGTNEKLFFGSGTQLSVL.

The chain recombines TRBV28 with TRBJ2-7; the match to TRBD1 covers 9 bases. Germline loops: CDR1 MDHEN, CDR2 SYDVKM. V was pared by 5 bases and J by 2 bases, with 4 bases of the junction left unmatched. This CDR3 is 14 amino acids long. The CDR3, as DNA: TGTGCCAGCAGTAGGACAGGGGTCACCTACGAGCAGTACTTC. Translating gives CASSRTGVTYEQYF. The full variable domain, completed using reference TRBV28 and TRBJ2-7, is DVKVTQSSRYLVKRTGEKVFLECVQDMDHENMFWYRQDPGLGLRLIYFSYDVKMKEKGDIPEGYSVSREKKERFSLILESASTNQTSMYLCASSRTGVTYEQYFGPGTRLTVT.

The gene calls are TRBV11-2 and TRBJ1-6; the D gene is possibly TRBD1 (5 bases). The CDR3 sequence is 12 residues long. Trimming cost V 3 bases and J 12 bases, with 9 bases left between them. Germline CDR1 and CDR2: SGHAT and FQNNGV. The CDR3 region has the DNA TGTGCCAGCAGCTTCTGGGGCGGACCCCTCCACTTT. Protein sequence: CASSFWGGPLHF.

This clone was recorded only once. The J gene is TRBJ1-1, the V gene TRBV28; 10 bases agree with TRBD1. The CDR3 covers 14 residues. With 10 bases clipped from V and 8 bases from J, the junction kept 13 bases outside the gene matches. Germline values: CDR1 MDHEN, CDR2 SYDVKM. CDR3 bases: TGTGCCACCATAACCGGGACAGGGGCCCAAGAAGCTTTCTTT. Protein product: CATITGTGAQEAFF.

The V gene is TRBV28, the J gene TRBJ1-1, with D tentatively TRBD1 (5 bases). CDR3 length: 18 amino acids. CDR1 and CDR2 (germline): MDHEN, SYDVKM. V was cut by 4 bases and J by 0 bases, with 21 bases left in between. The chain's CDR3 is CASSSHRGGDLLNTEAFF. CDR3 nucleotide sequence: TGTGCCAGCAGTTCCCACCGGGGCGGGGATCTTCTGAACACTGAAGCTTTCTTT.

The chain's CDR3 is CATSDRGYQPQHF. CDR3 bases: TGTGCCACCTCGGACAGGGGTTATCAGCCCCAGCATTTT. The chain combines TRBV19 with TRBJ1-5; TRBD1 matches at 9 bases. This CDR3 comprises 13 residues. Germline CDR1 and CDR2: LNHDA and SQIVND (reference sequence). Trimming removed 10 bases from V and 5 bases from J; junction bases left unmatched: 6.

The CDR3 reads CASSYSEGHQPQHF. CDR3 DNA sequence: TGTGCCAGCAGTTACTCGGAGGGCCATCAGCCCCAGCATTTT. The genes are TRBV6-5 and TRBJ1-5; D uncertain. Trimming removed 0 bases from V and 5 bases from J, with 8 bases in between. Per germline, CDR1 MNHEY and CDR2 SVGAGI. This CDR3 spans 14 amino acids.

This chain joins TRBV6-5 and TRBJ2-5; weak D call: TRBD2 (5 bases). Germline V gives CDR1 MNHEY, CDR2 SVGAGI. With 5 bases removed from V and 3 bases from J, the gap between germline ends came to 7 bases. CDR3 size: 12 residues. The CDR3 sequence: CASSRLKETQYF. The CDR3 DNA follows: TGTGCCAGCAGTCGACTAAAAGAGACCCAGTACTTC.

V and J are TRBV6-6 and TRBJ2-5, with no clear D. CDR1 is MNHNY and CDR2 is SVGAGI in the germline V gene (reference sequence). Between the trimmed V and J ends, which lost 3 bases and 4 bases, there was a span of 6 bases. The CDR3 loop spans 12 amino acids. Here the CDR3 DNA reads TGTGCCAGCAGTTATCCCCGAGAGACCCAGTACTTC. Encoded protein: CASSYPRETQYF.

V usage is TRBV11-2 and J usage is TRBJ1-4, with a possible D match to TRBD1 (6 bases). The V gene's germline CDR1 is SGHAT and CDR2 FQNNGV. The length of the CDR3 is 15 residues. Between the trimmed V and J ends, which lost 2 bases and 8 bases, there was a span of 15 bases. The CDR3 spells CASSLQGQAGEKLFF. Here the CDR3 DNA reads TGTGCCAGCAGCTTACAGGGGCAAGCGGGAGAAAAACTGTTTTTT.

The chain joins TRBV7-9 to TRBJ2-7; TRBD2 aligns across 11 bases. The length of the CDR3 is 15 residues. The V gene end was trimmed by 4 bases and the J gene end by 0 bases; junction bases not matched to a gene: 2. Germline V CDR1 and CDR2: SEHNR, FQNEAQ (reference sequence). CDR3: CASSSSGRSSYEQYF. The CDR3 bases are TGTGCCAGCAGCTCTAGCGGGAGGAGCTCCTACGAGCAGTACTTC.

CDR3: CASSLTGLHGNTEAFF. The CDR3 region has the DNA TGTGCCAGCAGTTTAACAGGGCTCCATGGGAACACTGAAGCTTTCTTT. V gene TRBV27 combines with J gene TRBJ1-1; a possible D gene is TRBD1 (6 bases). Per the germline V gene, CDR1 is MNHEY and CDR2 is SMNVEV (reference sequence). V lost 2 bases and J lost 1, with 14 bases in between. The length of the CDR3 is 16 residues.

The V call is TRBV28, the J call TRBJ1-4; the match to TRBD1 covers 9 bases. The germline V gene encodes CDR1 MDHEN and CDR2 SYDVKM. CDR3 length: 11 amino acids. Germline trimming cut 8 bases from V and 12 bases from J; bases unmatched to any gene: 4. The CDR3 is CASGTGRELFF. The CDR3 nucleotides are TGTGCCAGCGGGACAGGGAGAGAACTGTTTTTT.

The V gene is TRBV7-8, the J gene TRBJ1-3; D unresolved. Germline V CDR1 and CDR2: SGHVS, FQNEAQ. Trimming took 5 bases from V and 0 from J, leaving 17 bases between them. The CDR3 length is 17 residues. The CDR3 DNA is TGTGCCAGCAGCCCCAACCACACATTCATCTCTGGAAACACCATATATTTT. Translated: CASSPNHTFISGNTIYF.

The V and J genes are TRBV19 and TRBJ2-5; TRBD1 matches at 7 bases. V dropped 7 bases and J dropped 4; count of bases not matched to a gene: 12. In germline, CDR1 is LNHDA, CDR2 SQIVND (reference sequence). The CDR3 spans 15 residues. The CDR3 DNA is TGTGCCAGTACCCATACAGGGGTTGATGTAGAGACCCAGTACTTC. Its protein is CASTHTGVDVETQYF.

CDR3 DNA: TGTGCCTGGAAATTCGGACAGGGTTTCACAGATACGCAGTATTTT. Its protein product is CAWKFGQGFTDTQYF. The chain recombines TRBV30 with TRBJ2-3; 8 bases map to TRBD1. The CDR3 has 15 amino acids. Germline values: CDR1 GTSNPN, CDR2 SVGIG (reference sequence). V gave up 4 bases and J gave up 2 bases; unmatched junction bases: 8.